One and the same sample provided the 2 T cell receptor beta chains below, sequenced in a study of blood T cell repertoires in COVID-19. The protocol was immunoSEQ multiplex PCR, while the TCRdb copy is restricted to in-frame clones and leaves out a portion. The data contain 230,000 or so clones, around 88% of them singletons. The sequencing sample was made of PBMCs or T cells enriched from blood (not recorded which). These receptors all come from a woman in her 50s with acute COVID-19.

The chain employs TRBV7-2 and TRBJ1-1, with D perhaps matching TRBD1 (6 bases). Trimming pared 5 bases from V and 5 bases from J, leaving 15 bases between. Germline CDR1 is SGHTA and CDR2 is FQGNSA. The CDR3 loop spans 14 amino acids. The CDR3 loop is CASSGQGGITEAFF. The CDR3 nucleotides read TGTGCCAGCAGCGGCCAAGGGGGAATTACTGAAGCTTTCTTT.

The chain uses TRBV1 and TRBJ2-5; no DNA check was done on the table's D call, TRBD2. TRBV1 is reported as a pseudogene. CDR3 length equals 15 residues. As DNA, the CDR3 is TGCACCAGCGCTAAAGGAGCGGGAGTCGGGGAGACCCAGTACTTC. It translates to CTSAKGAGVGETQYF.